The source of this T cell receptor (beta chain) is a study of T cell clonotyping in hematopoietic cell transplantation. The CDR3 loop spans 15 amino acids. Per germline, CDR1 SGHTA and CDR2 FQGNSA. V was pared by 1 base and J by 5 bases, with 14 bases between. Study outcomes and limitations: Graft donor and pretransplant recipient Inverse Simpson Index values predicted broader posttransplant TCR diversity. CD4 and CD8 repertoire contributions could not be separated without sorting. After transplant, recipient diversity fell while pathologically expanded clonotypes grew through day 180.

The data were produced by immunoSEQ multiplex PCR, yet TCRdb's version contains in-frame clones alone and is incomplete. The repertoire holds around 15,000 clones, with about 92% as singletons. Time point meaning: recipient sample about 28 days before transplant, after cytoreduction. In the case of this clone: Its antigen is not known.

This receptor was identified in a man aged 18 to 29 with biphenotypic leukemia. Some clones in this sample may be carry-over from other donors' samples. The sample consisted of peripheral blood mononuclear cells, taken before stem cell transplant. The chain links TRBV7-2 to TRBJ1-1, with D hard to call. The CDR3 loop is CASSLEAGVATEAFF. Written as DNA, the CDR3 is TGTGCCAGCAGCTTAGAGGCAGGAGTGGCGACTGAAGCTTTCTTT. Using reference TRBV7-2 and TRBJ1-1 for the parts outside the CDR3, the full variable domain is GAGVSQSPSNKVTEKGKDVELRCDPISGHTALYWYRQSLGQGLEFLIYFQGNSAPDKSGLPSDRFSAERTGGSVSTLTIQRTQQEDSAVYLCASSLEAGVATEAFFGQGTRLTVV.